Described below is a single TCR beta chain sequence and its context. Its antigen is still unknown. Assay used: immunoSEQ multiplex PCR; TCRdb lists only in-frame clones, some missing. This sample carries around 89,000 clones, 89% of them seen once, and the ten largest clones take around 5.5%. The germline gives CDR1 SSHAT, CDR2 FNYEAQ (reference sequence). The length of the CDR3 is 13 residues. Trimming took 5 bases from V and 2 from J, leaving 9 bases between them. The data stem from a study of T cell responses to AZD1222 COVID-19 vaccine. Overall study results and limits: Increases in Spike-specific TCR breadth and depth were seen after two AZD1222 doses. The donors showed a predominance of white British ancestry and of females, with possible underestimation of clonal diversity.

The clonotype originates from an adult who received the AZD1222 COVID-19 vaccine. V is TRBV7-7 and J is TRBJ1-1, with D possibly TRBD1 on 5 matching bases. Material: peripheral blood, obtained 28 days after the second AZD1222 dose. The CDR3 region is CASSQTENTEAFF. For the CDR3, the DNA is TGTGCCAGCAGCCAGACAGAAAACACTGAAGCTTTCTTT.